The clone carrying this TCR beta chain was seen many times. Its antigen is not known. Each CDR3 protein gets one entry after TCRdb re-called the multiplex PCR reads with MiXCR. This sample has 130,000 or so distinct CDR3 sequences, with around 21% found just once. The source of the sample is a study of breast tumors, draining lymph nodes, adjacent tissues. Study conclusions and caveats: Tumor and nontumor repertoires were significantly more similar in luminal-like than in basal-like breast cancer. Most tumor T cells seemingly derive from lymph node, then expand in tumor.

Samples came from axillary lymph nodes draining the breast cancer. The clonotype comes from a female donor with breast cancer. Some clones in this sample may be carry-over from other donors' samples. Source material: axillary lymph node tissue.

CDR3 in amino acids: CASSVVSPYEQYF. For the CDR3, the DNA is TGTGCCAGCAGCGTAGTCAGTCCCTACGAGCAGTACTTC. This chain connects TRBV9 to TRBJ2-7; D remains ambiguous. Germline CDR1 and CDR2: SGDLS and YYNGEE. V was trimmed by 0 bases and J by 2 bases, leaving 6 bases between them. The CDR3 sequence is 13 residues long.